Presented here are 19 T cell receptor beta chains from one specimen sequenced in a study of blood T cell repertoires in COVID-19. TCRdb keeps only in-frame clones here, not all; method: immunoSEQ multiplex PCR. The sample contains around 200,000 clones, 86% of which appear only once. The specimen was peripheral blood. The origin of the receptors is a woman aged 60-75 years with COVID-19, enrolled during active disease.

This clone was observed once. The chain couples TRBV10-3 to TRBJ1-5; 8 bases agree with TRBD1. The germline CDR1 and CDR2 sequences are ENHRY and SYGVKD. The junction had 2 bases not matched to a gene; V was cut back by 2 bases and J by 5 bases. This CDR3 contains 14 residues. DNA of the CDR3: TGTGCCATCAGTGAGGGACAGGGTTATCAGCCCCAGCATTTT. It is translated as CAISEGQGYQPQHF.

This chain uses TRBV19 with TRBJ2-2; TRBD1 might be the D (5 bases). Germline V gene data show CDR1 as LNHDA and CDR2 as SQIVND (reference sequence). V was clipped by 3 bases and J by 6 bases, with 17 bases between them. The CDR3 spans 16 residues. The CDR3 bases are TGTGCCAGTAGTATTCTTCAGGGTCTGAGTGCCGGGGAGCTGTTTTTT. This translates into CASSILQGLSAGELFF.

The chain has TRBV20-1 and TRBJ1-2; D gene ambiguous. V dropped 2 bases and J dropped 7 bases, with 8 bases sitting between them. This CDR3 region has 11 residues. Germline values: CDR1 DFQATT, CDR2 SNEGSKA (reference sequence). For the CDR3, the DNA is TGCAGTGCTAGAAGAGGGTTTGGCTACACCTTC. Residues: CSARRGFGYTF.

CDR3 DNA: TGTGCCATCGGAGTCTCGGGTGCTGAAGCTTTCTTT. Translation gives CAIGVSGAEAFF. The rearrangement joins TRBV10-3 to TRBJ1-1; unclear D gene. V was pared by 8 bases and J by 6 bases, with 13 bases between. Germline-derived CDR1 and CDR2 are ENHRY and SYGVKD. The CDR3 runs 12 residues.

In DNA, the CDR3 is TGTGCCAGCAGCTTCGAGTTCTACGAGCAGTACTTC. Translating gives CASSFEFYEQYF. The genes are TRBV13 and TRBJ2-7; no definite D call. Trimming took off 3 bases at V and 3 bases at J, with 6 bases between the two ends. This CDR3 has 12 residues. In germline, CDR1 is PRHDT, CDR2 FYEKMQ (reference sequence).

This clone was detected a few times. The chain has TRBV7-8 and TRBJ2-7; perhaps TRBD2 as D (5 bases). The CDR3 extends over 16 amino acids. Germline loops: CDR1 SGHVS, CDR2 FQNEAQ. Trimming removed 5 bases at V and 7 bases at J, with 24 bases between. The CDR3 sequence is CASSRAVPIQVGEQYF. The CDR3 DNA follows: TGTGCCAGCAGCCGAGCGGTCCCCATTCAGGTAGGTGAGCAGTACTTC.

This CDR3 reads CAISVGLAGGAYNEQFF. Here the CDR3 DNA reads TGTGCCATCAGTGTGGGTCTAGCGGGAGGTGCCTACAATGAGCAGTTCTTC. The chain has TRBV10-3 and TRBJ2-1; 11 nucleotides align to TRBD2. CDR1 ENHRY and CDR2 SYGVKD come from the germline V gene. J was trimmed by 2 bases and V by 4 bases; bases with no gene match: 7. The CDR3 runs to 17 residues.

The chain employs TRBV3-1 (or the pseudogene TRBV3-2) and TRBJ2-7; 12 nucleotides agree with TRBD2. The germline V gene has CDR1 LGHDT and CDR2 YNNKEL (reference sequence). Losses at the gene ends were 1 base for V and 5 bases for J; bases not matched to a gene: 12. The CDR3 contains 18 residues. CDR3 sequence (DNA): TGTGCCAGCAGCCAAGTCTTGCTAGCGGGAGGGACTGGGAACGAGCAGTACTTC. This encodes CASSQVLLAGGTGNEQYF.

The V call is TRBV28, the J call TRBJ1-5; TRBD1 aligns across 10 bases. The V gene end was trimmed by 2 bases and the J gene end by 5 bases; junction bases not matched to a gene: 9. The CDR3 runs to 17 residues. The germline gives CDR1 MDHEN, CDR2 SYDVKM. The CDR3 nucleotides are TGTGCCAGCAGTTTAATCAGGAGGGGACAGGGGTATCAGCCCCAGCATTTT. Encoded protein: CASSLIRRGQGYQPQHF. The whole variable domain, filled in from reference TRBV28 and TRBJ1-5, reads DVKVTQSSRYLVKRTGEKVFLECVQDMDHENMFWYRQDPGLGLRLIYFSYDVKMKEKGDIPEGYSVSREKKERFSLILESASTNQTSMYLCASSLIRRGQGYQPQHFGDGTRLSIL.

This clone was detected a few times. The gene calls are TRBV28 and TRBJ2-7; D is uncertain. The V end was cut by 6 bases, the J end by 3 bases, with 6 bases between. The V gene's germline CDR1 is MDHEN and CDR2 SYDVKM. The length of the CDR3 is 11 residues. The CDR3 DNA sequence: TGTGCCAGCAGCTTCGGCTACGAGCAGTACTTC. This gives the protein CASSFGYEQYF.

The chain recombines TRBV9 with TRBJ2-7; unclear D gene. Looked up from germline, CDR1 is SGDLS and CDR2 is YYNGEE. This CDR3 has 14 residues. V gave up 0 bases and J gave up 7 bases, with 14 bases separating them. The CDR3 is CASSVDSSSWEQYF. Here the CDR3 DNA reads TGTGCCAGCAGCGTAGATAGTAGCTCGTGGGAGCAGTACTTC.

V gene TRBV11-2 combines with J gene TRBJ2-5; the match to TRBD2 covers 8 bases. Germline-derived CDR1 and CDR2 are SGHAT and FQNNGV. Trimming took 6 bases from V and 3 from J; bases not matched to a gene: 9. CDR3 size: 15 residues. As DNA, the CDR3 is TGTGCCAGCAGTCGAAGCGGGAGAAGGGAAGAGACCCAGTACTTC. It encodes CASSRSGRREETQYF.

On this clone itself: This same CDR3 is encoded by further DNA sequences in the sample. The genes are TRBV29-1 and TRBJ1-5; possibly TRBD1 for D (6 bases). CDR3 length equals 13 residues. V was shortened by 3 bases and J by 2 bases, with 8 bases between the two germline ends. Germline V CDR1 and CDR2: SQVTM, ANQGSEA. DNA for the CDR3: TGCAGCGTTGAGGCAGGGGGCAATCAGCCCCAGCATTTT. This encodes CSVEAGGNQPQHF.

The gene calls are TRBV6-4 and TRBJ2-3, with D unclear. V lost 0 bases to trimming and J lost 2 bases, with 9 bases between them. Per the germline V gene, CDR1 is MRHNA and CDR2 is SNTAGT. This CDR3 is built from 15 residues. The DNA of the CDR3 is TGTGCCAGCAGTGACTCAGGAGTGGACACAGATACGCAGTATTTT. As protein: CASSDSGVDTDTQYF.

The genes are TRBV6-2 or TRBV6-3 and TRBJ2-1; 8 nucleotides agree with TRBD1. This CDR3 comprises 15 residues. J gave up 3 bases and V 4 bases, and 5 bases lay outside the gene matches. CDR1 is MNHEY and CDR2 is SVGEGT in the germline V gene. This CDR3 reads CASSSDRGVYNEQFF. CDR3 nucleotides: TGTGCCAGCAGTTCTGACAGGGGAGTCTACAATGAGCAGTTCTTC.

CDR3 protein: CASSHRGGDIYQPQHF. CDR3 DNA: TGTGCCAGCAGCCACAGAGGGGGGGACATTTATCAGCCCCAGCATTTT. The chain uses TRBV7-6 and TRBJ1-5; possibly TRBD1 for D (6 bases). The CDR3 has 16 amino acids. Trimming stripped 5 bases from V and 5 bases from J, with 19 bases between. Germline CDR1 reads SGHVS; CDR2 reads FNYEAQ.

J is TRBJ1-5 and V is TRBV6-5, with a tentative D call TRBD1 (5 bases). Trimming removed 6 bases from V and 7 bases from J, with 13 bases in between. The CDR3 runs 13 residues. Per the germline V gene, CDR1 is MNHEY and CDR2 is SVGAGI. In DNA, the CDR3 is TGTGCCAGCAGAGGAGGGGTCCAGCAGCCCCAGCATTTT. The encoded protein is CASRGGVQQPQHF.

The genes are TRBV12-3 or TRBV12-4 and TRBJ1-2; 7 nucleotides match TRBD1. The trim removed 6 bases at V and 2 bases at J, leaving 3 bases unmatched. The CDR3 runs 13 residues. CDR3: CASSSRGNYGYTF. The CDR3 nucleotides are TGTGCCAGCAGCTCCAGGGGGAACTATGGCTACACCTTC.

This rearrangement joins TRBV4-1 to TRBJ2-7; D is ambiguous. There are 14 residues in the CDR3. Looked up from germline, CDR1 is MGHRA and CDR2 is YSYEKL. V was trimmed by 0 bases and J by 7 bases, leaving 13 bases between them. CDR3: CASSQEKRPREQYF. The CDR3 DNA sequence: TGCGCCAGCAGCCAAGAAAAGCGCCCTAGGGAGCAGTACTTC.